This T cell receptor (beta chain) comes out of a study of shared clonotypes between healthy human individuals. The wider study: Aged between 18 and 49, the donors were two women and three men. Three plates were used per donor for CD4 naive, three for CD4 memory, two for CD8 naive and one for CD8 memory.

Comments on this clone: Just one base apart from a much larger clone, this may be a read error. This sample also contains other DNA sequences that code for the same CDR3.

Several immunoSEQ 96-well plates shared each subset's DNA, each plate a replicate. Generated by immunoSEQ multiplex PCR, the TCRdb table keeps only in-frame clones and is missing some. The table records roughly 110,000 clones, about 63% of them present only once. The V and J ends lost 4 bases and 6 bases, in that order; junction bases with no gene match: 2. Germline loops: CDR1 MRHNA, CDR2 SNTAGT. The CDR3 covers 13 residues. The chain recombines TRBV6-4 with TRBJ2-1, with 8 positions matching TRBD2. The sequencing input was memory CD8+ T cells sorted from blood. The subset denotes: CD45RO+ cells pooled with CCR7-negative TemRA cells. This clonotype originated in a woman aged 30 to 39 in good health. The CDR3 sequence: CASSVGTSNEQFF. CDR3 coding DNA: TGTGCCAGCAGTGTCGGGACTAGCAATGAGCAGTTCTTC.